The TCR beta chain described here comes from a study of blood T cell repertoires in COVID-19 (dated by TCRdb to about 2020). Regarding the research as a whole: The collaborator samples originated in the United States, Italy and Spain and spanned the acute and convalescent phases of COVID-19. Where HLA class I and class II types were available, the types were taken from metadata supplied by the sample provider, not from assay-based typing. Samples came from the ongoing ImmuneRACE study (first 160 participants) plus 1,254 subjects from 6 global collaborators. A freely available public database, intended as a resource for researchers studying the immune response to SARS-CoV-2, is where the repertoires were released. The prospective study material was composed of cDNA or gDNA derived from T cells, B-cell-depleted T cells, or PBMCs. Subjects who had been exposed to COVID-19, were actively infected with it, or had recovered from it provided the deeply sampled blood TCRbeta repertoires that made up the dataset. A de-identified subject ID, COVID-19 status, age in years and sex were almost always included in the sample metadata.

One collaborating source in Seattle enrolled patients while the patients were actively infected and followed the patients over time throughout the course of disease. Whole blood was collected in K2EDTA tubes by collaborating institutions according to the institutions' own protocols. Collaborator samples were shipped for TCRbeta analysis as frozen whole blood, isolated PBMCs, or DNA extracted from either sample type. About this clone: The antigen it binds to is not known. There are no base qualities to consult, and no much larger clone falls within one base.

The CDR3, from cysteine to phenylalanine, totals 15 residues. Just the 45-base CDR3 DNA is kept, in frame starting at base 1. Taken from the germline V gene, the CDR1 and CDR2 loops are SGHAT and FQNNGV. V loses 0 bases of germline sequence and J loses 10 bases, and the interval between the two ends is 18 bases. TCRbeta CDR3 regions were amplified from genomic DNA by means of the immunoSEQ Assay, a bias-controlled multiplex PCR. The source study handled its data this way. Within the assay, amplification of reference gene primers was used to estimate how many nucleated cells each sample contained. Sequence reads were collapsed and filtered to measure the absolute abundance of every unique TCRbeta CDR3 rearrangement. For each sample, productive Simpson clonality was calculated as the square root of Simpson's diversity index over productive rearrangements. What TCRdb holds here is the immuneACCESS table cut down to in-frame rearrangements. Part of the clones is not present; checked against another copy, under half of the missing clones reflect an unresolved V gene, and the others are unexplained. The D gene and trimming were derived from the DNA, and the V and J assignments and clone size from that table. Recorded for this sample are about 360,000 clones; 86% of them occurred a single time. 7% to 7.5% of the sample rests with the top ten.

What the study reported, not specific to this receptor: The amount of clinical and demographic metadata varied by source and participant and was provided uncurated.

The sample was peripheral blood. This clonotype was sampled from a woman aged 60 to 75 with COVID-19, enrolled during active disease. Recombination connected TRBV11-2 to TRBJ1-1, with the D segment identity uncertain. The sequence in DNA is TGTGCCAGCAGCTTAGATCGGTCCCACAGCGGTGGAGCTTTCTTT. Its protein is CASSLDRSHSGGAFF.